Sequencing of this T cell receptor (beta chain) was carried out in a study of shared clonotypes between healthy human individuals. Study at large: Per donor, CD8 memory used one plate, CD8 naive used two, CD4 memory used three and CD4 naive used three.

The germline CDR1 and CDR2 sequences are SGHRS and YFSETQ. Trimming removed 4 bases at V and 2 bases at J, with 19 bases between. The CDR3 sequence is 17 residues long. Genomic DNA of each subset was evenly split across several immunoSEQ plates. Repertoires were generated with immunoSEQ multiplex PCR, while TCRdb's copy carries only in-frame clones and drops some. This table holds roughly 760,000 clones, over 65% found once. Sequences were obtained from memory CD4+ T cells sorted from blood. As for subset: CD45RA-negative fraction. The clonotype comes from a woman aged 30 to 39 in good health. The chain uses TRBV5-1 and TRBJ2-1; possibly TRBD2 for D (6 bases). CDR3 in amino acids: CASSRARAGPTYNEQFF. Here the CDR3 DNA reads TGCGCCAGCAGCCGAGCAAGAGCGGGTCCGACCTACAATGAGCAGTTCTTC.